These T cell receptor beta chains were read from a single sample in a study of T-cell memory formation after mild COVID-19. TCRdb analysed the 5' RACE reads with MiXCR anew, one entry per CDR3 protein. The sample holds 80,000 to 90,000 distinct CDR3 sequences, about 23% seen once. Sequencing was performed on PBMCs or a T cell subset sorted from them (not recorded which). These receptors came from a man aged 18-30 years who had mild COVID-19 (a few samples of this study predate the infection). Cell type and time point are not known. Each CDR3 is given with its conserved first and last residue. D genes are given only for firm matches. Some rows mark clone size as missing; the rest say once, few, many or name a class of expanded clone.

clone size	D gene	V gene	J gene	CDR3 DNA	CDR3 protein
few	.	TRBV14	TRBJ2-3	TGTGCCAGCAGCCAGGTGAATACAGATACGCAGTATTTT	CASSQVNTDTQYF
few	.	TRBV4-3	TRBJ1-2	TGCGCCAGCAGCCAAGAAGCAGGATTACGCCGCTATGGCTACACCTTC	CASSQEAGLRRYGYTF
.	.	TRBV18	TRBJ2-7	TGTGCCAGCTCACCTAGGGACGCCTACTCCTACGAGCAGTACTTC	CASSPRDAYSYEQYF
few	.	TRBV29-1	TRBJ2-5	TGCAGCGTTGTGGTAGGGATGGGAGAGACCCAGTACTTC	CSVVVGMGETQYF
few	.	TRBV4-1	TRBJ1-2	TGCGCCAGCAGCGCTGGGGCAGGGTGGAATGGCTACACCTTC	CASSAGAGWNGYTF
few	.	TRBV19	TRBJ1-5	TGTGCCAGTAGTATTGGCCCGCGGAATCAGCCCCAGCATTTT	CASSIGPRNQPQHF
few	.	TRBV6-5	TRBJ1-2	TGTGCCAGCAGTTCAGGGACCAAGGGCTACACCTTC	CASSSGTKGYTF
.	.	TRBV6-2/TRBV6-3	TRBJ1-4	TGTGCCAGCGGGGTGGAAAAACTGTTTTTT	CASGVEKLFF
.	.	TRBV6-5	TRBJ1-3	TGTGCCAGCAGTTACTCGAGGCAGTCTGGAAACACCATATATTTT	CASSYSRQSGNTIYF
.	.	TRBV6-1	TRBJ1-1	TGTGCCAGCAGTACCAACTGGAGGGGTCCTGAAGCTTTCTTT	CASSTNWRGPEAFF
.	.	TRBV15	TRBJ1-4	TGTGCCACCAGCAGGGCAGCAACTAATGAAAAACTGTTTTTT	CATSRAATNEKLFF
.	.	TRBV11-2	TRBJ2-7	TGTGCCAGCAGCTTCGGGACCCCCTACGAGCAGTACTTC	CASSFGTPYEQYF
few	.	TRBV6-2/TRBV6-3	TRBJ2-1	TGTGCCAGCAGTTACCCCGGGACAGAGCAGTTCTTC	CASSYPGTEQFF
few	.	TRBV7-6	TRBJ2-5	TGTGCCAGCAGTCCAGGACGGGGGGCAGAGACCCAGTACTTC	CASSPGRGAETQYF
.	TRBD1	TRBV7-9	TRBJ2-7	TGTGCCAGCAGCTTATCAGGGGGATACGAGCAGTACTTC	CASSLSGGYEQYF
.	.	TRBV6-2/TRBV6-3	TRBJ2-7	TGTGCCAGCAGTTACACAGGAAACTCCTACGAGCAGTACTTC	CASSYTGNSYEQYF